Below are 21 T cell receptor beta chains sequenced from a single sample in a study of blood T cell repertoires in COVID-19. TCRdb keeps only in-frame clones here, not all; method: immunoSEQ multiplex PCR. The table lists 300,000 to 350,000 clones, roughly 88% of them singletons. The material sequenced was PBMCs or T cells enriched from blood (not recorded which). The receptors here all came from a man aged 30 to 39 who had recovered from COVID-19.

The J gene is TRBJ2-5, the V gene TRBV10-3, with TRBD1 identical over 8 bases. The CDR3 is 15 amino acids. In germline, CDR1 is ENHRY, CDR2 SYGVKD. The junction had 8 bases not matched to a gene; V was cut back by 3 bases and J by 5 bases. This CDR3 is CAISDGNRGSETQYF. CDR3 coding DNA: TGTGCCATCAGTGATGGGAACAGGGGGAGCGAGACCCAGTACTTC.

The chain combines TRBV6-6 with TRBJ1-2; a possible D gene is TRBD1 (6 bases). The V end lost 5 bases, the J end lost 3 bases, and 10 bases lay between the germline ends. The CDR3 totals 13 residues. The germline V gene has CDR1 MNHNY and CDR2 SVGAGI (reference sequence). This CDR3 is CASSADRYYGYTF. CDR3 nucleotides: TGTGCCAGCAGTGCGGACAGATACTATGGCTACACCTTC.

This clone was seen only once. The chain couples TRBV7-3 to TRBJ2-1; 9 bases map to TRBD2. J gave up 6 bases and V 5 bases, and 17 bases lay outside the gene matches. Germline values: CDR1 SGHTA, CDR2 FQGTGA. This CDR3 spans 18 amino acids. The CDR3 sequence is CASSPSGLAGGAGNEQFF. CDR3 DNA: TGTGCCAGCAGCCCGTCCGGGTTGGCGGGGGGGGCAGGCAATGAGCAGTTCTTC.

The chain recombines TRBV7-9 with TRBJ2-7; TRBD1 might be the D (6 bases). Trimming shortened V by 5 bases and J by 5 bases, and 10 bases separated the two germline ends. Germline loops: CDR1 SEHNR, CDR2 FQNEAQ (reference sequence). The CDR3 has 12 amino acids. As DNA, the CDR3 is TGTGCCAGCAGCATGGACAGTAACGAGCAGTACTTC. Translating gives CASSMDSNEQYF.

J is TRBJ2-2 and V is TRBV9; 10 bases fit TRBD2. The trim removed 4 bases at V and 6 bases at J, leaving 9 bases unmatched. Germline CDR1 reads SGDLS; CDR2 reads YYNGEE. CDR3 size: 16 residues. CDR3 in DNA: TGTGCCAGCAGCACCCGAGCGGGGGGGCCGGCCGGGGAGCTGTTTTTT. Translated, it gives CASSTRAGGPAGELFF.

This chain's CDR3 is CASSLGTKETQYF. Written as DNA, the CDR3 is TGCGCCAGCAGCTTAGGGACAAAAGAGACCCAGTACTTC. The J gene is TRBJ2-5, the V gene TRBV5-1; TRBD1 might be the D (6 bases). The CDR3 sequence is 13 residues long. The germline V gene has CDR1 SGHRS and CDR2 YFSETQ. V lost 2 bases and J 3 bases, leaving 8 bases between the germline ends. The full variable domain, in which reference TRBV5-1 and TRBJ2-5 provide the parts outside the CDR3, is KAGVTQTPRYLIKTRGQQVTLSCSPISGHRSVSWYQQTPGQGLQFLFEYFSETQRNKGNFPGRFSGRQFSNSRSEMNVSTLELGDSALYLCASSLGTKETQYFGPGTRLLVL.

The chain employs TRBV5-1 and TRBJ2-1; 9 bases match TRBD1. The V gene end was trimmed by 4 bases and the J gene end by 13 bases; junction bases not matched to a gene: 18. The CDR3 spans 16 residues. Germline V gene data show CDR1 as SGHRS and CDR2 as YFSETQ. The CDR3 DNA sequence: TGCGCCAGCAGCCCGATTGCCGGGACAGGGATTTCGGTTCAGTTCTTC. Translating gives CASSPIAGTGISVQFF.

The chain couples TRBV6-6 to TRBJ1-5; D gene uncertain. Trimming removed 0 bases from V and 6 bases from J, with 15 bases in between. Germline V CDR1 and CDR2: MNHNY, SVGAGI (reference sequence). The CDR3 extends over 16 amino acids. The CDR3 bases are TGTGCCAGCAGTTACTCGAGCGGTTCGGGTAGTCAGCCCCAGCATTTT. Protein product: CASSYSSGSGSQPQHF.

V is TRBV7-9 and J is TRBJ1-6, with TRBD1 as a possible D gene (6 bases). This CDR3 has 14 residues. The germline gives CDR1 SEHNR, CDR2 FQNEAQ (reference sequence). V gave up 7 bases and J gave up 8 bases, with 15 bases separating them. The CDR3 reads CASTLDKGDSPLHF. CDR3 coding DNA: TGTGCCAGCACCCTGGACAAGGGGGATTCACCCCTCCACTTT.

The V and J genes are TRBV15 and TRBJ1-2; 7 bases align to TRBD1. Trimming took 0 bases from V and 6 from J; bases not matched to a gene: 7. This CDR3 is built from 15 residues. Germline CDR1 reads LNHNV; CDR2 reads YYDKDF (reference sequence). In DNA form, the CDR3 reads TGTGCCACCAGCAGAGATCTCTCAGGGGGTGATGGCTACACCTTC. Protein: CATSRDLSGGDGYTF.

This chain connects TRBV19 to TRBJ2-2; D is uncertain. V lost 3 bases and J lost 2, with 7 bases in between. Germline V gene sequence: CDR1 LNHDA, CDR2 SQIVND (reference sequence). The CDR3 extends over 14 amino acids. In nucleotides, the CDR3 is TGTGCCAGTAGTATCACAGAAAACACCGGGGAGCTGTTTTTT. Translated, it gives CASSITENTGELFF.

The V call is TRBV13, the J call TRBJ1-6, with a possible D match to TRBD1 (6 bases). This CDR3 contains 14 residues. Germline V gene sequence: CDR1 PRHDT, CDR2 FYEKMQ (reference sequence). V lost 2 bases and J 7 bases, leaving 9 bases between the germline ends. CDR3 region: CASSLQGRNSPLHF. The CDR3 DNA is TGTGCCAGCAGCTTACAGGGGCGCAATTCACCCCTCCACTTT.

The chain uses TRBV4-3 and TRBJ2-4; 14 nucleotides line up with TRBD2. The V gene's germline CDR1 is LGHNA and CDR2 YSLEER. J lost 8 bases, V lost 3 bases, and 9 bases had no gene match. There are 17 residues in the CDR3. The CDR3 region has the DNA TGCGCCAGCAGCCACGATGGGACTAGCGGGGGTCAGGACATTCAGTACTTC. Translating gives CASSHDGTSGGQDIQYF.

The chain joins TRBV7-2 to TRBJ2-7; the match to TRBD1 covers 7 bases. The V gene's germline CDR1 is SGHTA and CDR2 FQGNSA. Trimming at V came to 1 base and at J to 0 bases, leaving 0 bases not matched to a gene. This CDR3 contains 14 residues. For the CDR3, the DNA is TGTGCCAGCAGCTTAGACAGGGGCTCCTACGAGCAGTACTTC. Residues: CASSLDRGSYEQYF.

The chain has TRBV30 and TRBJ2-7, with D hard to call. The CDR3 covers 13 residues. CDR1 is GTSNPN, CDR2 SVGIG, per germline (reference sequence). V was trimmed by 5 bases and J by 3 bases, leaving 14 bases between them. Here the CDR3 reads CAWDSRAGYEQYF. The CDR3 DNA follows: TGTGCCTGGGATTCACGCGCAGGCTACGAGCAGTACTTC.

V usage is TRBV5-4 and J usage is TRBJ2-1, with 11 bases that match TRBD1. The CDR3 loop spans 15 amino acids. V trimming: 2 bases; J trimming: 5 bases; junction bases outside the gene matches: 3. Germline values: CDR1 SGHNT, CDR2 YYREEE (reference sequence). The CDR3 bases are TGTGCCAGCAGCTTCGGGACAGGGGGGCACAATGAGCAGTTCTTC. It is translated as CASSFGTGGHNEQFF. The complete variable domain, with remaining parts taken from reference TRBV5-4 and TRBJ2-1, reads ETGVTQSPTHLIKTRGQQVTLRCSSQSGHNTVSWYQQALGQGPQFIFQYYREEENGRGNFPPRFSGLQFPNYSSELNVNALELDDSALYLCASSFGTGGHNEQFFGPGTRLTVL.

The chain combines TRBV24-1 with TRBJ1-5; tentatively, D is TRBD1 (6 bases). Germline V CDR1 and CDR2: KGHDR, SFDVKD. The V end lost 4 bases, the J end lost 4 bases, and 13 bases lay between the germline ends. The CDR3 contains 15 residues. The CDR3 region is CATSDRTRGNQPQHF. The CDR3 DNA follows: TGTGCCACCAGTGACCGCACGAGGGGGAATCAGCCCCAGCATTTT.

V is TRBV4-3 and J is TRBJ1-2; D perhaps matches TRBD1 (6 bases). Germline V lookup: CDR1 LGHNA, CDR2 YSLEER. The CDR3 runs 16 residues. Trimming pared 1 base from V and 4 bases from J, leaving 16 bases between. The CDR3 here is CASSQGGGGASYGYTF. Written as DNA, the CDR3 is TGCGCCAGCAGCCAAGGGGGTGGGGGCGCGTCCTATGGCTACACCTTC.

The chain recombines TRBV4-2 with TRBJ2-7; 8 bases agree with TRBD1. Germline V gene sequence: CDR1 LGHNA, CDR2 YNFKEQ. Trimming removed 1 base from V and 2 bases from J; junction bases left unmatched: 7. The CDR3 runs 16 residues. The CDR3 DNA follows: TGTGCCAGCAGCCAAGCAGGGGGCGCGTTACCCTACGAGCAGTACTTC. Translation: CASSQAGGALPYEQYF.

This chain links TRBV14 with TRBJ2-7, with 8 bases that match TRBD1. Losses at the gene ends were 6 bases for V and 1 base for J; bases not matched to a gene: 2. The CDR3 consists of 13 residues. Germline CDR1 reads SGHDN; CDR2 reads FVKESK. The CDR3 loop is CASRGTGSYEQYF. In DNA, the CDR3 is TGTGCCAGCAGAGGGACAGGTTCCTACGAGCAGTACTTC.

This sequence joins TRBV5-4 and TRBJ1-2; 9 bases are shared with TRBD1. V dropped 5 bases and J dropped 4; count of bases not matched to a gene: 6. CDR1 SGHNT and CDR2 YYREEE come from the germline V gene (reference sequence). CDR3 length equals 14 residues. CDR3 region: CASRNRGQSYGYTF. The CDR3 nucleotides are TGTGCCAGCAGAAACAGGGGGCAGAGCTATGGCTACACCTTC.